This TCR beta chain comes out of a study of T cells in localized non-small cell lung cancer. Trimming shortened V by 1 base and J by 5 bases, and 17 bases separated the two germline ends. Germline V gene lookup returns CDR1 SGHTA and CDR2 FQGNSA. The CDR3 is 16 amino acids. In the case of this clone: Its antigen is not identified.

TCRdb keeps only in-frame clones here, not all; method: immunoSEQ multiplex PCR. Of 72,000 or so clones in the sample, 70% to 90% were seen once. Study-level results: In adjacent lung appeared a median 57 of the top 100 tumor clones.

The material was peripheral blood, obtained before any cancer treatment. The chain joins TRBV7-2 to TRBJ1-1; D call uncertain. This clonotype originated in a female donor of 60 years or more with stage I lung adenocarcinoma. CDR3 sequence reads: CASSLVLVTQGTEAFF. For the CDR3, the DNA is TGTGCCAGCAGCTTAGTTCTGGTGACACAAGGAACTGAAGCTTTCTTT. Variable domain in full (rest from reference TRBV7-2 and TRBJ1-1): GAGVSQSPSNKVTEKGKDVELRCDPISGHTALYWYRQSLGQGLEFLIYFQGNSAPDKSGLPSDRFSAERTGGSVSTLTIQRTQQEDSAVYLCASSLVLVTQGTEAFFGQGTRLTVV.